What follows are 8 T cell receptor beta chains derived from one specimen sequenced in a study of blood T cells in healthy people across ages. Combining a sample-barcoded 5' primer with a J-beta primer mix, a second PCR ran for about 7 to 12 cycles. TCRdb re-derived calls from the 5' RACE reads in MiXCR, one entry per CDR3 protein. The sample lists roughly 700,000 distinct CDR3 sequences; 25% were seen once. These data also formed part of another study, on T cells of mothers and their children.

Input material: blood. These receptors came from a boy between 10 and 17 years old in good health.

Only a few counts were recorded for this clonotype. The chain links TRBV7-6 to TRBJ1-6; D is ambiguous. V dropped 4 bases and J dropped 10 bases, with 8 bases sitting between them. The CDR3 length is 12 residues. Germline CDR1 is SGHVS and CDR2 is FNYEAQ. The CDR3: CASSYVLSPLHF. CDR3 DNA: TGTGCCAGCAGCTACGTCCTCTCACCCCTCCACTTT.

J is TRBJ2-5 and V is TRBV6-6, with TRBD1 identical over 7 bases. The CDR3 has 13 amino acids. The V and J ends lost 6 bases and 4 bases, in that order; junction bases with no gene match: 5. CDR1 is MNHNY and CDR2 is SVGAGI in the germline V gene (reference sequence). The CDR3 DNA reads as TGTGCCAGCAGGAGGACAGGCACAGAGACCCAGTACTTC. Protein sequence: CASRRTGTETQYF.

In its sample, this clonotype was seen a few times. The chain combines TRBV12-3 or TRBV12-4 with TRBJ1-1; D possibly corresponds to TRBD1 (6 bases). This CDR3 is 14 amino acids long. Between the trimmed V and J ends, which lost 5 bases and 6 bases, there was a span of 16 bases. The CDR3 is CASSPGTSRPEAFF. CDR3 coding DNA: TGTGCCAGCAGTCCGGGGACAAGTAGACCTGAAGCTTTCTTT.

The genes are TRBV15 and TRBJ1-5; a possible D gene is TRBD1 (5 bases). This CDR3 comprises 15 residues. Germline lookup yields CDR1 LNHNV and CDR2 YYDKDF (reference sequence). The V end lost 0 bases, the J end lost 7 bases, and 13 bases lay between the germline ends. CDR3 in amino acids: CATSREQGMLQPQHF. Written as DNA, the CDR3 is TGTGCCACCAGCAGAGAGCAGGGCATGTTACAGCCCCAGCATTTT.

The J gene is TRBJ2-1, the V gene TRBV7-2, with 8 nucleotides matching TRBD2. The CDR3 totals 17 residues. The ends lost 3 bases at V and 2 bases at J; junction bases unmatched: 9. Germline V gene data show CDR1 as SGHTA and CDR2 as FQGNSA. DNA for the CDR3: TGTGCCAGCAGCTTCCCCGAGGCGGGAGGTGCCTACAATGAGCAGTTCTTC. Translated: CASSFPEAGGAYNEQFF.

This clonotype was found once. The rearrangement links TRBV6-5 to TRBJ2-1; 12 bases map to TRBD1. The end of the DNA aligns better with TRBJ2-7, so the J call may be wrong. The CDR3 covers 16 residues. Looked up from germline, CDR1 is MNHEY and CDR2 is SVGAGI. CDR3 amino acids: CASSYVGTGGPYEQYF. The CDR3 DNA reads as TGTGCCAGCAGTTACGTAGGGACAGGGGGCCCCTACGAGCAGTACTTC.

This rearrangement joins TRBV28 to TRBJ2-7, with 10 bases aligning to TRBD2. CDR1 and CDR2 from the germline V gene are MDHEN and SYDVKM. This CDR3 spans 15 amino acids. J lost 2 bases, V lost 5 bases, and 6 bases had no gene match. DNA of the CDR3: TGTGCCAGCAGTCGATGGACTAGCGGAACCTACGAGCAGTACTTC. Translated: CASSRWTSGTYEQYF. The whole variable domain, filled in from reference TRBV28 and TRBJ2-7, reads DVKVTQSSRYLVKRTGEKVFLECVQDMDHENMFWYRQDPGLGLRLIYFSYDVKMKEKGDIPEGYSVSREKKERFSLILESASTNQTSMYLCASSRWTSGTYEQYFGPGTRLTVT.

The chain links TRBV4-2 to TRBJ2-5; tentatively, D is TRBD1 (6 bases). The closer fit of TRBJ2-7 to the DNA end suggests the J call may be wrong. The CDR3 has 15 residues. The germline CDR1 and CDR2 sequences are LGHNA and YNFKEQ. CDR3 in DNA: TGTGCCAGCAGCCAAGATGCAGGGGCCATCTACGAGCAGTACTTC. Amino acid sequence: CASSQDAGAIYEQYF.